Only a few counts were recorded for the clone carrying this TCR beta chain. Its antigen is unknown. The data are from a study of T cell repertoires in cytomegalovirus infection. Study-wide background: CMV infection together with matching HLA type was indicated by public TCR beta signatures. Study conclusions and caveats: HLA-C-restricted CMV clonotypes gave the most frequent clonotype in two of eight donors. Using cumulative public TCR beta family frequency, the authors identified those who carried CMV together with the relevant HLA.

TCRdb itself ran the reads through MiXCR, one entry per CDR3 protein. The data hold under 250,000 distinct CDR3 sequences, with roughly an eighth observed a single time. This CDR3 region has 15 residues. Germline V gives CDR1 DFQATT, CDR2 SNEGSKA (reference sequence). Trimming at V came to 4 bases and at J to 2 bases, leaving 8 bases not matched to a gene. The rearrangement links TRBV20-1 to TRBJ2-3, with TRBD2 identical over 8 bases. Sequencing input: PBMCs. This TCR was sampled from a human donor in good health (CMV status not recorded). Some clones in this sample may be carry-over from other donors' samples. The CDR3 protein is CSATGGGHYTDTQYF. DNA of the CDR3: TGCAGTGCTACGGGGGGGGGACACTACACAGATACGCAGTATTTT.